This T cell receptor beta chain originates from a study of persistence of HIV-infected CD4 T cells. The CDR3 totals 14 residues. Germline CDR1 SGHTS, CDR2 YDEGEE. V lost 4 bases and J lost 5, with 12 bases in between. The libraries were made with immunoSEQ version 4 in survey mode. Using immunoSEQ multiplex PCR, the repertoire was profiled, and TCRdb retains in-frame clones only, with some absent. Among about 33,000 clones listed, roughly 80% were seen once. Remarks on this clone: The antigen is unknown.

The stimulus was lysate of CMV-infected fibroblasts, about 10 ug/mL. CD40L/CD69 double-negative CD45RO-high memory CD4+ T cells were collected. This sample comprised CD4+ T cells sorted from PBMCs after roughly 18-hour stimulation, obtained from a patient who received antiretroviral therapy. The chain couples TRBV5-8 to TRBJ2-2; no clear D. The receptor comes from an adult man with HIV who was CMV-seropositive. The CDR3 loop reads CASSLQLGTGELFF. The CDR3 DNA follows: TGTGCCAGCAGCCTCCAGTTGGGTACCGGGGAGCTGTTTTTT.